The 19 T cell receptor beta chains below were found in one sample sequenced in a study of T cell responses to AZD1222 COVID-19 vaccine. Sequencing was performed with immunoSEQ multiplex PCR; in TCRdb, only in-frame clones are kept and a portion is missing. The sample comprises 85,000 to 130,000 clones, roughly nine tenths of which are singletons, and over 4.5% rests with the top ten. Source: peripheral blood, taken on day 0 of AZD1222 vaccination. The origin of the receptors is an adult in good health.

The chain links TRBV12-3 or TRBV12-4 to TRBJ2-7; 7 nucleotides align to TRBD1. The CDR3 extends over 13 amino acids. The J segment lost 5 bases and the V segment lost 6 bases, leaving 7 bases of the junction unmatched. The CDR3: CASSLGTADEQYF. The CDR3 nucleotides read TGTGCCAGCAGCCTGGGGACAGCCGACGAGCAGTACTTC.

J is TRBJ1-4 and V is TRBV6-5, with D hard to call. Trimming stripped 4 bases from V and 3 bases from J, with 12 bases between. In germline, CDR1 is MNHEY, CDR2 SVGAGI. This CDR3 contains 15 residues. CDR3 bases: TGTGCCAGCAGTTTGGCCCTGGGAGCTAATGAAAAACTGTTTTTT. Translated: CASSLALGANEKLFF.

The V call is TRBV19, the J call TRBJ1-1, with TRBD1 matching over 8 bases. Losses at the gene ends were 4 bases for V and 3 bases for J; bases not matched to a gene: 7. From germline, CDR1 is LNHDA and CDR2 SQIVND (reference sequence). The CDR3 covers 15 residues. The CDR3 is CASSSRGLGDTEAFF. CDR3 sequence (DNA): TGTGCCAGTAGTAGCAGGGGGCTGGGAGACACTGAAGCTTTCTTT.

The V call is TRBV7-9, the J call TRBJ1-2; D uncertain. CDR1 is SEHNR and CDR2 is FQNEAQ in the germline V gene (reference sequence). Trimming removed 5 bases at V and 3 bases at J, with 7 bases between. The CDR3 is 12 amino acids. The CDR3 DNA follows: TGTGCCAGCAGCACGCTAGACTATGGCTACACCTTC. This gives the protein CASSTLDYGYTF.

This sequence joins TRBV30 and TRBJ2-7; D might be TRBD1 (6 bases). The CDR3 spans 11 residues. The germline V gene has CDR1 GTSNPN and CDR2 SVGIG (reference sequence). Trimming took 5 bases from V and 7 from J, leaving 12 bases between them. As DNA, the CDR3 is TGTGCCTGGGGGACATCGGGGGAGCAGTACTTC. As protein: CAWGTSGEQYF.

The chain is built from TRBV2 and TRBJ2-3; 13 bases fit TRBD2. The V segment lost 10 bases and the J segment 3 bases; nucleotides outside the gene matches: 4. Germline V gives CDR1 SNHLY, CDR2 FYNNEI. The CDR3 extends over 14 amino acids. In DNA form, the CDR3 reads TGTGCCACCAAACTAGCGGGAGGGACAGATACGCAGTATTTT. It translates to CATKLAGGTDTQYF. Full variable domain (remainder filled in from reference TRBV2 and TRBJ2-3): EPEVTQTPSHQVTQMGQEVILRCVPISNHLYFYWYRQILGQKVEFLVSFYNNEISEKSEIFDDQFSVERPDGSNFTLKIRSTKLEDSAMYFCATKLAGGTDTQYFGPGTRLTVL.

The chain links TRBV5-6 to TRBJ2-2; 8 bases map to TRBD2. CDR1 and CDR2 from the germline V gene are SGHDT and YYEEEE. The ends lost 0 bases at V and 1 base at J; junction bases unmatched: 5. CDR3 length: 17 residues. CDR3 protein: CASSLAVTSENTGELFF. CDR3 coding DNA: TGTGCCAGCAGCTTGGCAGTGACTAGCGAGAACACCGGGGAGCTGTTTTTT. Supplemented by reference TRBV5-6 and TRBJ2-2, the full variable domain reads DAGVTQSPTHLIKTRGQQVTLRCSPKSGHDTVSWYQQALGQGPQFIFQYYEEEERQRGNFPDRFSGHQFPNYSSELNVNALLLGDSALYLCASSLAVTSENTGELFFGEGSRLTVL.

This clone was counted a single time. This chain links TRBV6-5 with TRBJ2-7; D is undetermined. Germline V gene data show CDR1 as MNHEY and CDR2 as SVGAGI. CDR3 size: 15 residues. Trimming stripped 0 bases from V and 4 bases from J, with 13 bases between. CDR3 loop: CASSYSMGLGYEQYF. The CDR3 DNA follows: TGTGCCAGCAGTTACTCGATGGGGTTAGGATACGAGCAGTACTTC.

The chain employs TRBV5-1 and TRBJ1-2; D perhaps matches TRBD1 (6 bases). CDR1 is SGHRS, CDR2 YFSETQ, per germline. V lost 3 bases to trimming and J lost 2 bases, with 8 bases between them. The CDR3 consists of 13 residues. The CDR3 bases are TGCGCCAGCAGCTCCCAGGGGAACTATGGCTACACCTTC. Residues: CASSSQGNYGYTF. The full variable domain, with the rest looked up from reference TRBV5-1 and TRBJ1-2, is KAGVTQTPRYLIKTRGQQVTLSCSPISGHRSVSWYQQTPGQGLQFLFEYFSETQRNKGNFPGRFSGRQFSNSRSEMNVSTLELGDSALYLCASSSQGNYGYTFGSGTRLTVV.

This clone was observed a handful of times. This chain uses TRBV3-1 (or the pseudogene TRBV3-2) with TRBJ1-1; D remains ambiguous. CDR3 size: 13 residues. CDR1 is LGHDT and CDR2 is YNNKEL in the germline V gene (reference sequence). V gave up 1 base and J gave up 5 bases, with 8 bases separating them. CDR3 region: CASSQGQGTEAFF. The CDR3 DNA follows: TGTGCCAGCAGCCAAGGCCAAGGAACTGAAGCTTTCTTT.

This clone showed up just once. The V and J genes are TRBV7-9 and TRBJ1-2, with D possibly being TRBD1 (6 bases). V was cut by 1 base and J by 5 bases, with 8 bases left in between. CDR1 is SEHNR, CDR2 FQNEAQ, per germline (reference sequence). The CDR3 contains 13 residues. The CDR3 bases are TGTGCCAGCAGCTTAGTGCAGGGGTATGGCTACACCTTC. Its translation: CASSLVQGYGYTF.

V usage is TRBV27 and J usage is TRBJ2-7; 8 bases line up with TRBD2. The V and J ends lost 2 bases and 3 bases, in that order; junction bases with no gene match: 0. Germline V gene data show CDR1 as MNHEY and CDR2 as SMNVEV (reference sequence). This CDR3 comprises 13 residues. The CDR3 sequence is CASSLGTSYEQYF. CDR3 nucleotide sequence: TGTGCCAGCAGTTTAGGGACTAGCTACGAGCAGTACTTC.

The CDR3 coding sequence is TGTGCCAGCAGCTTTTTGGGACAGGGGGCATCTGGCTACACCTTC. Its translation: CASSFLGQGASGYTF. V gene TRBV5-5 combines with J gene TRBJ1-2, with TRBD1 matching over 12 bases. Germline V gives CDR1 SGHKS, CDR2 YYEKEE (reference sequence). The V and J ends lost 2 bases and 7 bases, in that order; junction bases with no gene match: 6. The CDR3 extends over 15 amino acids.

CDR3 protein: CASSVDSRNTEAFF. As DNA, the CDR3 is TGTGCCAGCAGCGTGGACTCCCGGAACACTGAAGCTTTCTTT. The chain carries TRBV27 and TRBJ1-1; D call uncertain. The germline V gene encodes CDR1 MNHEY and CDR2 SMNVEV (reference sequence). CDR3 length: 14 amino acids. The V end was cut by 6 bases, the J end by 1 base, with 12 bases between.

This clone was recorded a few times. The CDR3 bases are TGTGCCAGCAGTGAGGGTGAGAGGAGCACCGGGGAGCTGTTTTTT. It translates to CASSEGERSTGELFF. The chain links TRBV6-4 to TRBJ2-2; D unclear. V dropped 3 bases and J dropped 4 bases, with 12 bases sitting between them. Germline CDR1 reads MRHNA; CDR2 reads SNTAGT. This CDR3 spans 15 amino acids.

The chain combines TRBV3-1 (or the pseudogene TRBV3-2) with TRBJ2-3, with a tentative D call TRBD2 (5 bases). Trimming cost V 5 bases and J 4 bases, with 19 bases left between them. The CDR3 is 16 amino acids. Germline CDR1 is LGHDT and CDR2 is YNNKEL (reference sequence). Here the CDR3 DNA reads TGTGCCAGCAGCTCCTCTAGCACCCACATCGCAGATACGCAGTATTTT. Its translation is CASSSSSTHIADTQYF.

The chain has TRBV5-1 and TRBJ1-2; maybe TRBD1 (5 bases). Trimming took off 1 base at V and 4 bases at J, with 20 bases between the two ends. Germline CDR1 SGHRS, CDR2 YFSETQ. This CDR3 comprises 17 residues. CDR3 sequence (DNA): TGCGCCAGCAGCTTGACGGATTGGGACGGACGATTCTATGGCTACACCTTC. Translation: CASSLTDWDGRFYGYTF. Full variable domain (remainder filled in from reference TRBV5-1 and TRBJ1-2): KAGVTQTPRYLIKTRGQQVTLSCSPISGHRSVSWYQQTPGQGLQFLFEYFSETQRNKGNFPGRFSGRQFSNSRSEMNVSTLELGDSALYLCASSLTDWDGRFYGYTFGSGTRLTVV.

The V and J genes are TRBV6-5 and TRBJ1-6; no definite D call. Germline CDR1 reads MNHEY; CDR2 reads SVGAGI. CDR3 length: 16 amino acids. Trimming left V 1 base short and J 5 bases short, with 12 bases between. CDR3 sequence: CASSYLSGRNNSPLHF. DNA of the CDR3: TGTGCCAGCAGTTACTTATCTGGGAGGAATAATTCACCCCTCCACTTT.

The chain employs TRBV7-6 and TRBJ2-1, with TRBD2 matching over 16 bases. This CDR3 spans 18 amino acids. CDR1 is SGHVS and CDR2 is FNYEAQ in the germline V gene. Losses at the gene ends were 6 bases for V and 3 bases for J; bases not matched to a gene: 8. Written as DNA, the CDR3 is TGTGCCAGCAGTTTTGGGACTAGCGGGAGGGCCAACTACAATGAGCAGTTCTTC. Its protein is CASSFGTSGRANYNEQFF.